A selection of T cell receptor beta chains follows, all from one sample in a study of identical twins. TCRdb used MiXCR to reprocess the 5' RACE reads, holding one entry per CDR3 protein. This table holds about 900,000 distinct CDR3 sequences, 12% found once. These data were likewise used in another study, on yellow fever vaccine responses in identical twins.

The sequenced sample was PBMCs. These receptors were collected from a woman aged 18 to 35 in good health. The CDR3 runs from the conserved cysteine through the conserved F or W. D genes are given only for firm matches. Clone size appears in some rows only: once, few, many, or a class for an expanded clone.

j_call	clone_size	d_call	v_call	cdr3_aa	cdr3_nt
TRBJ2-3	few	NA	TRBV24-1	CATSEAGKDTQYF	TGTGCCACCAGTGAGGCAGGGAAAGATACGCAGTATTTT
TRBJ1-4	many	TRBD1	TRBV7-8	CASSPRDRDEKLFF	TGTGCCAGCAGCCCCCGTGACAGGGACGAAAAACTGTTTTTT
TRBJ2-1	few	TRBD2	TRBV12-3/TRBV12-4	CASSLVGGAPDEQFF	TGTGCCAGCAGTTTAGTCGGGGGGGCCCCGGATGAGCAGTTCTTC
TRBJ1-1	few	NA	TRBV7-2	CASSLAPGMGTEAFF	TGTGCCAGCAGCTTAGCGCCGGGGATGGGCACTGAAGCTTTCTTT
TRBJ2-1	NA	NA	TRBV7-9	CASSPRQHNEQFF	TGTGCCAGCAGCCCCAGACAGCACAATGAGCAGTTCTTC
TRBJ1-2	few	NA	TRBV6-2/TRBV6-3	CASTQGRGYTF	TGTGCCAGCACCCAGGGTAGAGGCTACACCTTC
TRBJ1-1	NA	NA	TRBV4-1	CASSQDPGQLEAFF	TGCGCCAGCAGCCAAGATCCCGGGCAGCTAGAAGCTTTCTTT
TRBJ2-3	NA	NA	TRBV10-3	CAISPGVRSTDTQYF	TGTGCCATCAGCCCTGGGGTCAGGAGCACAGATACGCAGTATTTT
TRBJ2-4	few	NA	TRBV7-9	CASSPFSGGGNIQYF	TGTGCCAGCAGTCCTTTCTCAGGGGGAGGAAACATTCAGTACTTC
TRBJ2-1	few	NA	TRBV12-3/TRBV12-4	CASITFQGPWNEQFF	TGTGCCAGCATTACCTTCCAGGGTCCCTGGAATGAGCAGTTCTTC